Below are 18 T cell receptor beta chains sequenced from a single sample in a study of CD4+ T cells in melanoma. The table came from immunoSEQ multiplex PCR; TCRdb's copy has only in-frame clones and leaves some out. The sample yields about 5,000 clones, approximately 60% seen once. Sequencing used cells from a culture (not recorded whether cultured in vitro). Every receptor here comes from a human donor with melanoma.

The chain uses TRBV29-1 and TRBJ2-7, with TRBD2 as a possible D gene (5 bases). Germline V gene sequence: CDR1 SQVTM, CDR2 ANQGSEA. Trimming removed 4 bases from V and 6 bases from J, with 22 bases in between. The CDR3 consists of 15 residues. The CDR3 DNA sequence: TGCAGCGTTGTTTCCAGGACTCCGGGATCGTTCGAGCAGTACTTC. It specifies CSVVSRTPGSFEQYF.

There are a few counts of this clone. V is TRBV5-4 and J is TRBJ2-1; tentatively, D is TRBD2 (6 bases). The CDR3 is 15 residues long. Looked up from germline, CDR1 is SGHNT and CDR2 is YYREEE (reference sequence). The V and J ends lost 0 bases and 5 bases respectively, with 12 bases between them. The CDR3 spells CASSLVAGRHNEQFF. The DNA for the CDR3 is TGTGCCAGCAGCTTGGTGGCAGGGAGGCACAATGAGCAGTTCTTC. Looking up the rest from reference TRBV5-4 and TRBJ2-1 gives the full variable domain: ETGVTQSPTHLIKTRGQQVTLRCSSQSGHNTVSWYQQALGQGPQFIFQYYREEENGRGNFPPRFSGLQFPNYSSELNVNALELDDSALYLCASSLVAGRHNEQFFGPGTRLTVL.

The genes are TRBV11-2 and TRBJ2-1; D not resolved. CDR3 length: 16 residues. V lost 0 bases to trimming and J lost 8 bases, with 17 bases between them. The germline V gene has CDR1 SGHAT and CDR2 FQNNGV. CDR3 loop: CASSLDGLGKPDEQFF. As DNA, the CDR3 is TGTGCCAGCAGCTTAGACGGGCTAGGGAAACCAGATGAGCAGTTCTTC.

The chain recombines TRBV7-8 with TRBJ1-5; tentatively, D is TRBD1 (5 bases). This CDR3 spans 14 amino acids. From germline, CDR1 is SGHVS and CDR2 FQNEAQ. V lost 5 bases and J lost 3, with 11 bases in between. The CDR3 reads CASSLQEDNQPQHF. Written as DNA, the CDR3 is TGTGCCAGCAGCCTACAGGAGGACAATCAGCCCCAGCATTTT.

This clone was picked up a small number of times. J is TRBJ1-2 and V is TRBV25-1, with TRBD1 as a possible D gene (6 bases). This CDR3 is built from 16 residues. CDR1 is MGHDK, CDR2 SYGVNS, per germline. V lost 4 bases and J lost 4, with 19 bases in between. The CDR3 DNA reads as TGTGCCAGCAGTGGAGGTCTTCCGGGACAAGGCTATGGCTACACCTTC. Translating gives CASSGGLPGQGYGYTF.

The genes are TRBV5-5 and TRBJ1-6, with 9 bases that match TRBD1. V lost 3 bases to trimming and J lost 7 bases; unmatched junction nucleotides: 5. CDR3 length: 15 residues. Germline CDR1 SGHKS, CDR2 YYEKEE (reference sequence). The CDR3 region is CASSWGQGGNSPLHF. The DNA for the CDR3 is TGTGCCAGCAGCTGGGGACAGGGAGGGAATTCACCCCTCCACTTT.

This clone is judged medium-sized. The chain carries TRBV28 and TRBJ1-4, with D possibly being TRBD1 (5 bases). CDR1 MDHEN and CDR2 SYDVKM come from the germline V gene. V was trimmed by 5 bases and J by 0 bases, leaving 10 bases between them. There are 15 residues in the CDR3. In DNA form, the CDR3 reads TGTGCCAGCAGTCTGGGGGGTGCAACTAATGAAAAACTGTTTTTT. Protein product: CASSLGGATNEKLFF.

The chain has TRBV4-1 and TRBJ2-7, with 14 positions matching TRBD2. The trim removed 3 bases at V and 6 bases at J, leaving 7 bases unmatched. The CDR3 is made up of 16 amino acids. Germline V lookup: CDR1 MGHRA, CDR2 YSYEKL. CDR3 sequence (DNA): TGCGCCAGCAGCCAGGGGACTAGCGGGGGTTCTTGCGAGCAGTACTTC. Its translation is CASSQGTSGGSCEQYF.

The J gene is TRBJ1-5, the V gene TRBV6-2 or TRBV6-3, with no clear D. CDR1 and CDR2 (germline): MNHEY, SVGEGT. The V end was cut by 4 bases, the J end by 3 bases, with 10 bases between. The CDR3 spans 14 residues. CDR3 DNA: TGTGCCAGCAGTTCCAGGACGGTCAATCAGCCCCAGCATTTT. Translated, it gives CASSSRTVNQPQHF.

The genes are TRBV30 and TRBJ2-3; D may match TRBD1 or TRBD2 (5 bases each). Germline V gene lookup returns CDR1 GTSNPN and CDR2 SVGIG (reference sequence). The CDR3 loop spans 14 amino acids. The ends were cut back, 0 bases at V and 4 bases at J, with 11 bases in the middle. The CDR3 here is CAWSVGQGADTQYF. In nucleotides, the CDR3 is TGTGCCTGGAGTGTCGGGCAGGGAGCAGATACGCAGTATTTT.

This sequence joins TRBV29-1 and TRBJ2-7; D is unclear. Germline V gene sequence: CDR1 SQVTM, CDR2 ANQGSEA. Trimming removed 4 bases from V and 2 bases from J, with 6 bases in between. This CDR3 is built from 11 residues. The CDR3: CSVATTYEQYF. In DNA, the CDR3 is TGCAGCGTTGCCACTACCTACGAGCAGTACTTC.

This clone has just a few counts. The chain carries TRBV7-8 and TRBJ2-7, with TRBD1 matching over 7 bases. The CDR3 consists of 12 residues. Germline CDR1 reads SGHVS; CDR2 reads FQNEAQ. The ends lost 5 bases at V and 7 bases at J; junction bases unmatched: 5. CDR3 coding DNA: TGTGCCAGCAGCATTGGGACAGAGGAGCAGTACTTC. Amino acids: CASSIGTEEQYF.

Regarding this clone: This specimen includes other DNA sequences encoding the same CDR3. The rearrangement joins TRBV27 to TRBJ2-1; unclear D gene. Trimming took off 5 bases at V and 4 bases at J, with 3 bases between the two ends. From germline, CDR1 is MNHEY and CDR2 SMNVEV (reference sequence). The CDR3 is 11 amino acids. In nucleotides, the CDR3 is TGTGCCAGCAGTACTTACAATGAGCAGTTCTTC. Translation gives CASSTYNEQFF.

This sequence joins TRBV28 and TRBJ2-1; the D gene is possibly TRBD2 (5 bases). The CDR3 has 16 residues. Germline CDR1 and CDR2: MDHEN and SYDVKM. V lost 8 bases and J 5 bases, leaving 22 bases between the germline ends. CDR3 region: CASSIASFSSHNEQFF. CDR3 DNA sequence: TGTGCCAGCTCTATAGCTAGCTTCTCGTCCCACAATGAGCAGTTCTTC.

This clone was observed a handful of times. Here the CDR3 DNA reads TGTGCCAGCAGCTTAAATTTGGGATTACGCGTCGAGCAGTACTTC. It is translated as CASSLNLGLRVEQYF. The V gene is TRBV7-9, the J gene TRBJ2-7; D not resolved. Germline V gene sequence: CDR1 SEHNR, CDR2 FQNEAQ (reference sequence). The CDR3 runs 15 residues. V gave up 2 bases and J gave up 6 bases, with 17 bases separating them.

This chain connects TRBV7-8 to TRBJ2-1; D is uncertain. The V gene lost 5 bases and the J gene lost 4 bases, with 6 bases spanning the gap. The germline gives CDR1 SGHVS, CDR2 FQNEAQ. The CDR3 runs to 12 residues. CDR3: CASSPRYNEQFF. CDR3 sequence (DNA): TGTGCCAGCAGCCCTAGGTACAATGAGCAGTTCTTC.

V is TRBV7-9 and J is TRBJ1-1; D is undetermined. There are 14 residues in the CDR3. CDR1 and CDR2 (germline): SEHNR, FQNEAQ (reference sequence). Trimming pared 1 base from V and 2 bases from J, leaving 8 bases between. CDR3 protein: CASSLGSLNTEAFF. The CDR3 DNA reads TGTGCCAGCAGCTTAGGCAGTTTAAACACTGAAGCTTTCTTT.

The CDR3 DNA reads as TGTGCCAGCACGGGACAGGGTATCACTGAAGCTTTCTTT. Translating it yields CASTGQGITEAFF. This chain links TRBV2 with TRBJ1-1; TRBD1 matches at 9 bases. Germline V lookup: CDR1 SNHLY, CDR2 FYNNEI. The ends lost 7 bases at V and 4 bases at J; junction bases unmatched: 4. This CDR3 contains 13 residues. Together with reference TRBV2 and TRBJ1-1, the CDR3 gives the full variable domain: EPEVTQTPSHQVTQMGQEVILRCVPISNHLYFYWYRQILGQKVEFLVSFYNNEISEKSEIFDDQFSVERPDGSNFTLKIRSTKLEDSAMYFCASTGQGITEAFFGQGTRLTVV.